This TCR beta chain was recorded in a study of beta chain features in type 1 diabetes. Trimming cost V 4 bases and J 1 base, with 7 bases left between them. The CDR3 runs 13 residues. The germline V gene encodes CDR1 SGHDN and CDR2 FVKESK. The single heparinised draw taken from each donor contained about 100 mL of blood on average. The authors reverse transcribed all of the isolated RNA, so sequencing captured expressed TCRB transcripts. The read count averaged roughly 4 million across naive, central memory and regulatory T cell samples. Assay used: immunoSEQ multiplex PCR; TCRdb lists only in-frame clones, some missing. The table includes about 350,000 clones, less than 20% detected once.

The rearrangement links TRBV14 to TRBJ1-1, with D unresolved. The sequenced material came from naive CD4+ T cells from blood. The TCR sequence derives from a woman aged 18-29 years in good health. The CDR3 nucleotides are TGTGCCAGCAGCCGGGCCCGGAACACTGAAGCTTTCTTT. Residues: CASSRARNTEAFF.